The next 25 T cell receptor beta chains were all read from a single sample in a study of blood T cell repertoires in COVID-19. Data came from immunoSEQ multiplex PCR; TCRdb stores just in-frame clones and leaves some out. The data hold about 33,000 clones, with approximately 85% observed a single time. The sequenced sample was peripheral blood. These receptors were collected from a human donor in a cohort sampled during active COVID-19.

V gene TRBV9 combines with J gene TRBJ2-3; 12 positions agree with TRBD2. CDR3 length: 16 residues. Germline V gene lookup returns CDR1 SGDLS and CDR2 YYNGEE. With V trimmed by 6 bases and J by 2 bases, 7 bases remained unmatched. The CDR3 DNA is TGTGCCAGCACCCGACTAGCGGGGGCCCCCACAGATACGCAGTATTTT. As protein: CASTRLAGAPTDTQYF.

This clone was counted between two and nine times. The CDR3 region is CAISESNGQGNQPQHF. CDR3 bases: TGTGCCATCAGTGAGTCAAATGGACAGGGCAATCAGCCCCAGCATTTT. This sequence joins TRBV10-3 and TRBJ1-5; 7 nucleotides match TRBD1. The CDR3 is made up of 16 amino acids. Germline V gives CDR1 ENHRY, CDR2 SYGVKD. The trim removed 0 bases at V and 2 bases at J, leaving 4 bases unmatched.

The rearrangement links TRBV18 to TRBJ2-6; no definite D call. V dropped 3 bases and J dropped 0 bases, with 9 bases sitting between them. The CDR3 is 16 amino acids. Germline CDR1 KGHSH, CDR2 LQKENI. The CDR3, as DNA: TGTGCCAGCTCACCCAAAATGCGCTCTGGGGCCAACGTCCTGACTTTC. Its protein product is CASSPKMRSGANVLTF. The full variable domain, rest sourced from reference TRBV18 and TRBJ2-6, is NAGVMQNPRHLVRRRGQEARLRCSPMKGHSHVYWYRQLPEEGLKFMVYLQKENIIDESGMPKERFSAEFPKEGPSILRIQQVVRGDSAAYFCASSPKMRSGANVLTFGAGSRLTVL.

The V gene is TRBV7-6, the J gene TRBJ2-7; possibly TRBD1 for D (6 bases). Trimming took 5 bases from V and 6 from J, leaving 17 bases between them. Germline CDR1 SGHVS, CDR2 FNYEAQ. This CDR3 has 14 residues. CDR3 coding DNA: TGTGCCAGCAGCCCCACAGGGAATTCTCTCGAGCAGTACTTC. Its protein product is CASSPTGNSLEQYF.

The chain joins TRBV10-3 to TRBJ1-2; possible D gene TRBD1, 6 bases. V was trimmed by 8 bases and J by 6 bases, leaving 22 bases between them. Germline V CDR1 and CDR2: ENHRY, SYGVKD. This CDR3 comprises 15 residues. The CDR3 DNA reads TGTGCCATCTACAACTTACAGGGCCGAGGCAATGGCTACACCTTC. It codes for CAIYNLQGRGNGYTF.

The V and J genes are TRBV5-8 and TRBJ2-7; 9 bases are a match to TRBD2. Trimming removed 4 bases from V and 6 bases from J; junction bases left unmatched: 8. The CDR3 sequence is 14 residues long. Germline V gene sequence: CDR1 SGHTS, CDR2 YDEGEE. CDR3 protein: CASSTGTSIAEQYF. CDR3 DNA: TGTGCCAGCAGCACCGGGACTAGCATCGCCGAGCAGTACTTC.

This clone came up once. This rearrangement joins TRBV11-2 to TRBJ2-3, with D perhaps TRBD1 (6 bases). Deletions cut 4 bases from V and 1 base from J, with 12 bases between. The CDR3 has 15 amino acids. The V gene's germline CDR1 is SGHAT and CDR2 FQNNGV. Here the CDR3 reads CASSSTGRGTDTQYF. CDR3 nucleotides: TGTGCCAGCAGCTCGACAGGCAGGGGCACAGATACGCAGTATTTT.

The rearrangement links TRBV6-4 to TRBJ2-3; tentatively, D is TRBD1 (6 bases). Trimming left V 10 bases short and J 2 bases short, with 13 bases between. This CDR3 spans 13 amino acids. CDR1 and CDR2 from the germline V gene are MRHNA and SNTAGT. The CDR3 protein is CATRQGLTDTQYF. In nucleotides, the CDR3 is TGTGCCACACGTCAGGGGCTCACAGATACGCAGTATTTT.

This chain joins TRBV24-1 and TRBJ1-5, with a tentative D call TRBD1 (6 bases). V gave up 5 bases and J gave up 6 bases, with 10 bases separating them. The CDR3 extends over 13 amino acids. Germline V CDR1 and CDR2: KGHDR, SFDVKD. The CDR3 DNA follows: TGTGCCACCAGTGGTGGGGGCTCTCAGCCCCAGCATTTT. This encodes CATSGGGSQPQHF.

The chain joins TRBV6-5 to TRBJ2-7; perhaps TRBD1 as D (6 bases). CDR1 is MNHEY, CDR2 SVGAGI, per germline. The CDR3 has 15 residues. Trimming removed 6 bases at V and 6 bases at J, with 21 bases between. The CDR3 sequence: CASRTPGTSSSEQYF. In nucleotides, the CDR3 is TGTGCCAGCAGGACCCCCGGGACAAGTAGTTCCGAGCAGTACTTC.

The V and J genes are TRBV5-4 and TRBJ2-1; D is unresolved. Germline assignment: CDR1 SGHNT and CDR2 YYREEE (reference sequence). The CDR3 spans 11 residues. V lost 4 bases, J lost 9 bases, and 8 bases lay in between. This CDR3 reads CASSQTGEQFF. The CDR3 nucleotides are TGTGCCAGCAGCCAAACCGGTGAGCAGTTCTTC.

The chain combines TRBV14 with TRBJ2-3; D call uncertain. Per the germline V gene, CDR1 is SGHDN and CDR2 is FVKESK. The CDR3 consists of 14 residues. The germline V and J ends were trimmed by 6 bases and 2 bases, with 12 bases remaining between them. CDR3 nucleotide sequence: TGTGCCAGCAGACAAAGCGAGCCCACAGATACGCAGTATTTT. It is translated as CASRQSEPTDTQYF. The full variable domain, in which reference TRBV14 and TRBJ2-3 provide the parts outside the CDR3, is EAGVTQFPSHSVIEKGQTVTLRCDPISGHDNLYWYRRVMGKEIKFLLHFVKESKQDESGMPNNRFLAERTGGTYSTLKVQPAELEDSGVYFCASRQSEPTDTQYFGPGTRLTVL.

The V call is TRBV5-1, the J call TRBJ1-1; D is undetermined. This CDR3 contains 13 residues. With 3 bases removed from V and 6 bases from J, the gap between germline ends came to 12 bases. Germline CDR1 is SGHRS and CDR2 is YFSETQ. Written as DNA, the CDR3 is TGCGCCAGCAGCTGGGCCTCCGGTCCTGAAGCTTTCTTT. The encoded protein is CASSWASGPEAFF.

The chain combines TRBV11-2 with TRBJ1-6, with no clear D. CDR3 length equals 15 residues. Between the trimmed V and J ends, which lost 3 bases and 14 bases, there was a span of 20 bases. Germline-derived CDR1 and CDR2 are SGHAT and FQNNGV. DNA for the CDR3: TGTGCCAGCAGCTTGGCCAAGGCGGGGTACCCCACCCTCCACTTT. Its translation is CASSLAKAGYPTLHF.

The rearrangement joins TRBV12-3 or TRBV12-4 to TRBJ1-2; D is undetermined. The CDR3 covers 11 residues. Trimming took off 2 bases at V and 10 bases at J, with 8 bases between the two ends. CDR3 loop: CASSLNGHYTF. CDR3 nucleotides: TGTGCCAGCAGTTTAAACGGTCACTACACCTTC.

The V gene is TRBV2, the J gene TRBJ1-1; no firm D call. Per germline, CDR1 SNHLY and CDR2 FYNNEI. The germline V and J ends were trimmed by 6 bases and 5 bases, with 13 bases remaining between them. The CDR3 length is 13 residues. The CDR3 here is CASRFTWETEAFF. In nucleotides, the CDR3 is TGTGCCAGCAGGTTCACCTGGGAGACTGAAGCTTTCTTT.

This clone was recorded once. The V gene is TRBV18, the J gene TRBJ2-1; 8 bases fit TRBD1. Germline V gives CDR1 KGHSH, CDR2 LQKENI. CDR3 length: 15 amino acids. The V and J ends lost 6 bases and 0 bases, in that order; junction bases with no gene match: 4. The chain's CDR3 is CASSRQGSSYNEQFF. The CDR3 bases are TGTGCCAGCTCCCGACAGGGGAGCTCCTACAATGAGCAGTTCTTC.

The genes are TRBV19 and TRBJ2-1; perhaps TRBD2 as D (5 bases). The V end lost 3 bases, the J end lost 0 bases, and 21 bases lay between the germline ends. Germline assignment: CDR1 LNHDA and CDR2 SQIVND (reference sequence). The CDR3 has 19 residues. The CDR3 coding sequence is TGTGCCAGTAGTATCGATCTATCCCGGGCGGGTCCCTCCTACAATGAGCAGTTCTTC. This codes for CASSIDLSRAGPSYNEQFF.

The count of this clone is one. The V gene is TRBV7-2, the J gene TRBJ2-7, with TRBD1 matching 8 bases. CDR1 and CDR2 from the germline V gene are SGHTA and FQGNSA. The CDR3 covers 12 residues. V trimming: 5 bases; J trimming: 4 bases; junction bases outside the gene matches: 1. Here the CDR3 DNA reads TGTGCCAGCAGCCGACAGGGGTACGAGCAGTACTTC. It codes for CASSRQGYEQYF. Full variable domain (rest looked up from reference TRBV7-2 and TRBJ2-7): GAGVSQSPSNKVTEKGKDVELRCDPISGHTALYWYRQSLGQGLEFLIYFQGNSAPDKSGLPSDRFSAERTGGSVSTLTIQRTQQEDSAVYLCASSRQGYEQYFGPGTRLTVT.

The genes are TRBV27 and TRBJ2-2; TRBD1 is a possible D gene (5 bases). V was shortened by 6 bases and J by 2 bases, with 7 bases between the two germline ends. The germline V gene has CDR1 MNHEY and CDR2 SMNVEV (reference sequence). The CDR3 spans 13 residues. The CDR3 loop reads CASRDINTGELFF. CDR3 sequence (DNA): TGTGCCAGCAGGGACATTAACACCGGGGAGCTGTTTTTT.

The rearrangement uses TRBV9 and TRBJ1-3, with D unresolved. Germline CDR1 reads SGDLS; CDR2 reads YYNGEE. The V end was cut by 5 bases, the J end by 9 bases, with 21 bases between. This CDR3 comprises 15 residues. The DNA for the CDR3 is TGTGCCAGCAGTTCCCTCGAGAGCCAAAGTAGCACCATATATTTT. This sequence encodes CASSSLESQSSTIYF.

V and J are TRBV19 and TRBJ1-5, with TRBD1 as a possible D gene (6 bases). The CDR3 has 17 amino acids. V shed 3 bases and J shed 0 bases, with 15 bases lying between them. Germline V gives CDR1 LNHDA, CDR2 SQIVND (reference sequence). The CDR3 reads CASSITGGQNSNQPQHF. In nucleotides, the CDR3 is TGTGCCAGTAGTATTACAGGCGGACAGAATAGCAATCAGCCCCAGCATTTT.

V gene TRBV4-1 combines with J gene TRBJ2-1; TRBD1 aligns across 7 bases. This CDR3 comprises 16 residues. The germline gives CDR1 MGHRA, CDR2 YSYEKL. V was pared by 1 base and J by 2 bases, with 5 bases of the junction left unmatched. The CDR3 region is CASSQGAGTAYNEQFF. CDR3 coding DNA: TGCGCCAGCAGCCAAGGAGCCGGGACAGCCTACAATGAGCAGTTCTTC.

In its sample, this clone was seen once. The J gene is TRBJ1-4, the V gene TRBV2; D unresolved. From germline, CDR1 is SNHLY and CDR2 FYNNEI. The CDR3 has 15 amino acids. The V gene lost 0 bases and the J gene lost 4 bases, with 9 bases spanning the gap. The CDR3 sequence is CASSEAQIVNEKLFF. The CDR3 DNA sequence: TGTGCCAGCAGTGAAGCACAGATCGTTAATGAAAAACTGTTTTTT.

The rearrangement links TRBV5-4 to TRBJ2-7; 7 nucleotides agree with TRBD1. V was pared by 4 bases and J by 2 bases, with 6 bases of the junction left unmatched. CDR1 SGHNT and CDR2 YYREEE come from the germline V gene (reference sequence). The CDR3 consists of 14 residues. CDR3 sequence reads: CASSVTGQPYEQYF. CDR3 nucleotide sequence: TGTGCCAGCAGCGTTACGGGACAGCCCTACGAGCAGTACTTC.